Listed below are T cell receptor beta chains from one sample, sequenced in a study of blood T cell repertoires in COVID-19. TCRdb's copy holds only in-frame clones and misses some; the assay was immunoSEQ multiplex PCR. The table records roughly 220,000 clones, around 80% of them present only once. Sequencing was performed on peripheral blood. These receptors were taken from a woman aged 70-85 years with acute or convalescent COVID-19. The CDR3 runs from the conserved cysteine through the conserved F or W. The D gene is left open where the match is weak. For some rows the clone size is stated as once, few or many, or as a class when expanded; others skip it.

size: .; V: TRBV24-1; D: TRBD1; J: TRBJ1-2; CDR3: CATSDSRDSPYGYTF; DNA: TGTGCCACCAGTGATTCTAGGGACAGTCCCTATGGCTACACCTTC
size: once; V: TRBV4-1; D: TRBD1; J: TRBJ2-7; CDR3: CASSQGGGDREREQYF; DNA: TGCGCCAGCAGCCAAGGCGGTGGGGACAGGGAGAGAGAGCAGTACTTC
size: .; V: TRBV19; D: TRBD1; J: TRBJ1-5; CDR3: CASKWTGVNQPQHF; DNA: TGTGCCAGTAAGTGGACAGGGGTCAATCAGCCCCAGCATTTT
size: .; V: TRBV18; D: TRBD1; J: TRBJ2-1; CDR3: CASSPAGTGSYNEQFF; DNA: TGTGCCAGCTCCCCAGCCGGGACAGGCAGCTACAATGAGCAGTTCTTC
size: once; V: TRBV5-1; D: TRBD2; J: TRBJ2-7; CDR3: CASSWNPGTRDEQYF; DNA: TGCGCCAGCAGCTGGAACCCCGGGACTAGGGATGAGCAGTACTTC
size: .; V: TRBV25-1; D: TRBD2; J: TRBJ2-1; CDR3: CASSGTSGRATTYNEQFF; DNA: TGTGCCAGCAGCGGGACTAGCGGGAGGGCAACAACCTACAATGAGCAGTTCTTC
size: .; V: TRBV10-3; D: TRBD2; J: TRBJ2-2; CDR3: CAISGAGLATGELFF; DNA: TGTGCCATCAGTGGCGCGGGACTAGCGACCGGGGAGCTGTTTTTT
size: .; V: TRBV11-1; D: TRBD2; J: TRBJ2-7; CDR3: CASRPGLAGDEQYF; DNA: TGTGCCAGCAGGCCTGGACTAGCGGGGGACGAGCAGTACTTC
size: .; V: TRBV6-5; D: .; J: TRBJ1-6; CDR3: CASSTGRNSPLHF; DNA: TGTGCCAGCAGCACGGGTAGGAATTCACCCCTCCACTTT
size: .; V: TRBV11-2; D: TRBD1; J: TRBJ1-6; CDR3: CASTPLGTGALSPLHF; DNA: TGTGCTAGCACCCCCCTGGGGACAGGGGCGTTGTCACCCCTCCACTTT
size: .; V: TRBV4-2; D: TRBD2; J: TRBJ2-3; CDR3: CASSQDRRRASGAPTDTQYF; DNA: TGTGCCAGCAGCCAAGATCGGCGGCGGGCTAGCGGGGCCCCCACAGATACGCAGTATTTT
size: .; V: TRBV2; D: TRBD2; J: TRBJ2-5; CDR3: CASSPGLAGVWETQYF; DNA: TGTGCCAGCAGTCCAGGACTAGCGGGAGTGTGGGAGACCCAGTACTTC
size: few; V: TRBV19; D: .; J: TRBJ2-3; CDR3: CASSAGSTDTQYF; DNA: TGTGCCAGTAGTGCCGGTAGCACAGATACGCAGTATTTT
size: .; V: TRBV29-1; D: TRBD2; J: TRBJ2-7; CDR3: CSVDRSGGEQYF; DNA: TGCAGCGTTGATAGGTCGGGGGGCGAGCAGTACTTC
size: .; V: TRBV2; D: TRBD1; J: TRBJ1-5; CDR3: CASSGGQVSNQPQHF; DNA: TGTGCCAGCAGCGGGGGACAGGTTAGCAATCAGCCCCAGCATTTT
size: .; V: TRBV10-3; D: .; J: TRBJ2-5; CDR3: CAISESLGGPETQYF; DNA: TGTGCCATCAGTGAGTCCCTGGGAGGCCCAGAGACCCAGTACTTC
size: few; V: TRBV10-3; D: .; J: TRBJ1-4; CDR3: CAISDLGGPKLLPTNEKLFF; DNA: TGTGCCATCAGTGACCTCGGGGGGCCGAAACTCCTTCCAACTAATGAAAAACTGTTTTTT
size: .; V: TRBV11-2; D: .; J: TRBJ1-3; CDR3: CASSQGGQGNTIYF; DNA: TGTGCCAGCAGCCAAGGGGGTCAGGGAAACACCATATATTTT
size: .; V: TRBV28; D: .; J: TRBJ2-3; CDR3: CASSFGSTDTQYF; DNA: TGTGCCAGCAGTTTCGGGAGCACAGATACGCAGTATTTT
size: .; V: TRBV24-1; D: .; J: TRBJ1-5; CDR3: CATSDFNYNQPQHF; DNA: TGTGCCACCAGTGATTTCAACTACAATCAGCCCCAGCATTTT
size: few; V: TRBV5-1; D: .; J: TRBJ1-2; CDR3: CASSRSGEPGGYTF; DNA: TGCGCCAGCAGCCGATCAGGGGAGCCAGGTGGCTACACCTTC
size: .; V: TRBV12-3/TRBV12-4; D: .; J: TRBJ2-2; CDR3: CASSLDTTGELFF; DNA: TGTGCCAGCAGTTTAGACACCACCGGGGAGCTGTTTTTT
size: .; V: TRBV19; D: TRBD2; J: TRBJ2-2; CDR3: CASSSGGLAGGPTGELFF; DNA: TGTGCCAGTAGTTCCGGAGGACTAGCGGGAGGGCCCACCGGGGAGCTGTTTTTT
size: .; V: TRBV5-1; D: .; J: TRBJ1-2; CDR3: CASSQPGWGYTF; DNA: TGCGCCAGCAGCCAGCCCGGGTGGGGCTACACCTTC
size: .; V: TRBV7-2; D: .; J: TRBJ2-4; CDR3: CASSAQVLLAKNIQYF; DNA: TGTGCCAGCAGCGCACAGGTGCTTCTAGCCAAAAACATTCAGTACTTC
size: once; V: TRBV7-6; D: TRBD1; J: TRBJ2-3; CDR3: CASSTGQVGTDTQYF; DNA: TGTGCCAGCAGCACTGGACAGGTTGGCACAGATACGCAGTATTTT
size: few; V: TRBV28; D: .; J: TRBJ1-6; CDR3: CASSWGGRYSPLHF; DNA: TGTGCCAGCAGCTGGGGGGGGAGGTATTCACCCCTCCACTTT
size: .; V: TRBV5-5; D: .; J: TRBJ2-4; CDR3: CASSLEGAKNIQYF; DNA: TGTGCCAGCAGCTTGGAGGGGGCCAAAAACATTCAGTACTTC
size: .; V: TRBV27; D: .; J: TRBJ1-5; CDR3: CASSLIGRRSNQPQHF; DNA: TGTGCCAGCAGTTTAATAGGGAGGAGAAGCAATCAGCCCCAGCATTTT
size: .; V: TRBV3-1/TRBV3-2; D: TRBD1; J: TRBJ1-4; CDR3: CASSQGTGATNEKLFF; DNA: TGTGCCAGCAGCCAAGGGACAGGCGCAACTAATGAAAAACTGTTTTTT
size: .; V: TRBV5-1; D: TRBD1; J: TRBJ2-1; CDR3: CASSEGTGSYNEQFF; DNA: TGCGCCAGCAGCGAGGGGACAGGTTCCTACAATGAGCAGTTCTTC
size: .; V: TRBV5-6; D: TRBD2; J: TRBJ2-3; CDR3: CASSLAGLALGTDTQYF; DNA: TGTGCCAGCAGCTTGGCGGGACTAGCGCTGGGCACAGATACGCAGTATTTT
size: few; V: TRBV5-4; D: TRBD2; J: TRBJ2-2; CDR3: CASSRGTSGRGAGELFF; DNA: TGTGCCAGCAGCCGCGGGACTAGCGGGAGAGGGGCCGGGGAGCTGTTTTTT
size: few; V: TRBV28; D: TRBD1; J: TRBJ1-1; CDR3: CASSLGGRTGGAFF; DNA: TGTGCCAGCAGTTTAGGGGGGCGAACAGGGGGAGCTTTCTTT
size: .; V: TRBV29-1; D: TRBD1; J: TRBJ2-5; CDR3: CSVAGTVDPWETQYF; DNA: TGCAGCGTTGCGGGGACAGTCGACCCTTGGGAGACCCAGTACTTC
size: .; V: TRBV7-9; D: TRBD1; J: TRBJ1-3; CDR3: CASSLTGQFSGNTIYF; DNA: TGTGCCAGCAGCTTAACGGGACAGTTCTCTGGAAACACCATATATTTT
size: .; V: TRBV7-3; D: TRBD2; J: TRBJ2-1; CDR3: CASSLHIAGVGEQFF; DNA: TGTGCCAGCAGCTTACATATAGCGGGAGTGGGGGAGCAGTTCTTC
size: .; V: TRBV28; D: .; J: TRBJ1-5; CDR3: CASSLGREWPQHF; DNA: TGTGCCAGCAGTTTAGGGAGGGAATGGCCCCAGCATTTT
size: .; V: TRBV28; D: .; J: TRBJ1-2; CDR3: CASSLEDRVNYGYTF; DNA: TGTGCCAGCAGTCTAGAGGACAGAGTTAACTATGGCTACACCTTC
size: .; V: TRBV12-3/TRBV12-4; D: .; J: TRBJ1-3; CDR3: CASSPYRGNTIYF; DNA: TGTGCCAGCAGTCCTTACAGGGGAAACACCATATATTTT
size: .; V: TRBV28; D: TRBD2; J: TRBJ2-1; CDR3: CASSLSGGDSYNEQFF; DNA: TGTGCCAGCAGTCTCTCGGGGGGGGACTCCTACAATGAGCAGTTCTTC
size: few; V: TRBV6-4; D: TRBD2; J: TRBJ2-2; CDR3: CASSEKLPGTSGNTGELFF; DNA: TGTGCCAGCAGTGAGAAACTCCCAGGGACTAGCGGGAACACCGGGGAGCTGTTTTTT
size: few; V: TRBV5-1; D: TRBD1; J: TRBJ1-4; CDR3: CASSLRGTDYEKLFF; DNA: TGCGCCAGCAGCTTGAGGGGGACAGACTATGAAAAACTGTTTTTT
size: few; V: TRBV5-1; D: TRBD2; J: TRBJ2-1; CDR3: CASSWGVVGAVGSGRAVYNEQFF; DNA: TGCGCCAGCAGCTGGGGCGTGGTGGGCGCCGTTGGTAGCGGGAGGGCTGTCTACAATGAGCAGTTCTTC
size: .; V: TRBV2; D: TRBD1; J: TRBJ2-4; CDR3: CASKGTGGSSNIQYF; DNA: TGTGCCAGCAAGGGGACAGGGGGGTCCTCGAACATTCAGTACTTC